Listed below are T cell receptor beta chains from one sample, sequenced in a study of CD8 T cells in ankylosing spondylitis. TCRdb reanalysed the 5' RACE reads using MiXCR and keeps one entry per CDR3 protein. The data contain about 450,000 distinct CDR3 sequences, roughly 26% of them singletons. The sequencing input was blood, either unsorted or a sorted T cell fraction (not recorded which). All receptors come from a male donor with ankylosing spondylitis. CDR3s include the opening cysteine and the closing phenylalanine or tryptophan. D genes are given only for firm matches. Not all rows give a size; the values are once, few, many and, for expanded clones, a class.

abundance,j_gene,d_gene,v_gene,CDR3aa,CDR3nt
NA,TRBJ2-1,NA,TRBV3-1,CASSQPGRGQWEQFF,TGTGCCAGCAGCCAGCCGGGCAGGGGACAATGGGAGCAGTTCTTC
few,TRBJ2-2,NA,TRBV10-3,CAISDPGRGNTGELFF,TGTGCCATCAGTGACCCAGGGCGGGGGAACACCGGGGAGCTGTTTTTT
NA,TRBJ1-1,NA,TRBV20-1,CSARVRVRNTEAFF,TGCAGTGCTAGAGTCCGGGTTCGGAACACTGAAGCTTTCTTT
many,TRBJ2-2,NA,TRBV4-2,CASSLGGGEPTGELFF,TGTGCCAGCAGCCTGGGGGGCGGGGAGCCCACCGGGGAGCTGTTTTTT
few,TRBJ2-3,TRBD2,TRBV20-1,CSARREERSTDTQYF,TGCAGTGCTAGACGGGAGGAAAGAAGCACAGATACGCAGTATTTT
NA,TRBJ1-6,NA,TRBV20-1,CSARDRARGLSSPLHF,TGCAGTGCTAGGGACCGGGCGCGGGGCTTAAGTTCACCCCTCCACTTT
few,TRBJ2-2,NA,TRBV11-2,CASSRDPETGELFF,TGTGCCAGCAGCCGGGACCCCGAGACCGGGGAGCTGTTTTTT
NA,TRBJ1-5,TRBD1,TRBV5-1,CASSFGTGGIGNQPQHF,TGCGCCAGCAGCTTCGGGACAGGGGGCATAGGAAATCAGCCCCAGCATTTT
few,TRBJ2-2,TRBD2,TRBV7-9,CASSLTSGTSGELFF,TGTGCCAGCAGCTTGACTAGCGGGACGTCCGGGGAGCTGTTTTTT
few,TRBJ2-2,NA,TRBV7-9,CASSTKTGNTGELFF,TGTGCCAGCAGTACTAAGACAGGGAACACCGGGGAGCTGTTTTTT
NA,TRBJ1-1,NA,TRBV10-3,CAISVVHTANTEAFF,TGTGCCATCAGTGTGGTTCACACGGCGAACACTGAAGCTTTCTTT
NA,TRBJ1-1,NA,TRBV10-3,CAISEEDTEAFF,TGTGCCATCAGTGAAGAGGACACTGAAGCTTTCTTT
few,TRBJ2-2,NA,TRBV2,CASSYYDDTGELFF,TGTGCCAGCAGTTACTACGACGACACCGGGGAGCTGTTTTTT
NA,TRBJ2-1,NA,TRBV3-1,CASSQALEQFF,TGTGCCAGCAGCCAAGCGCTTGAGCAGTTCTTC
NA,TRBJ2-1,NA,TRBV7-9,CASSPRAPFRPNEQFF,TGTGCCAGCAGCCCCCGGGCCCCTTTTAGACCCAATGAGCAGTTCTTC
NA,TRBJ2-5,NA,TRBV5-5,CASSPSPGASETQYF,TGTGCCAGCAGCCCTTCCCCGGGGGCCTCGGAGACCCAGTACTTC
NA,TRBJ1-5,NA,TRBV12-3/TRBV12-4,CASSLASSGWNQPQHF,TGTGCCAGCAGTTTAGCGAGTTCAGGGTGGAATCAGCCCCAGCATTTT
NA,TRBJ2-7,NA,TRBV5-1,CASSLGQAGGEQYF,TGCGCCAGCAGCTTGGGACAGGCGGGCGGCGAGCAGTACTTC
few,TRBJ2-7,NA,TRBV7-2,CASSLVRTHEQYF,TGTGCCAGCAGCTTGGTCCGGACGCACGAGCAGTACTTC
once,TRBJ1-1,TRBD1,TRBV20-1,CSARRAGGANTEAFF,TGCAGTGCTAGGAGGGCAGGGGGAGCGAACACTGAAGCTTTCTTT
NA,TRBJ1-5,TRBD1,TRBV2,CASMSGTGPQPQHF,TGTGCCAGCATGTCCGGGACAGGGCCCCAGCCCCAGCATTTT
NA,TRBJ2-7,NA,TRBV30,CAWSVDTYEQYF,TGTGCCTGGAGTGTAGATACCTACGAGCAGTACTTC
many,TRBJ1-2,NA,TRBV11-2,CASSPDRSYGYTF,TGTGCCAGCAGCCCCGACAGGAGCTATGGCTACACCTTC
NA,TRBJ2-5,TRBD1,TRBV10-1,CASSRQGEETQYF,TGCGCCAGCAGTCGACAGGGAGAAGAGACCCAGTACTTC
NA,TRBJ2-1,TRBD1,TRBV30,CAWSRDSYTYNEQFF,TGTGCCTGGAGTAGGGACAGCTATACCTACAATGAGCAGTTCTTC
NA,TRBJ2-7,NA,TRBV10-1,CASSEGGGTGEQYF,TGCGCCAGCAGTGAGGGTGGCGGGACCGGCGAGCAGTACTTC
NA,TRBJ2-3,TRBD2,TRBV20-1,CSARDPGLAGDGADTQYF,TGCAGTGCTAGAGATCCCGGGCTAGCGGGAGATGGCGCAGATACGCAGTATTTT